This T cell receptor (beta chain) derives from a study of blood T cells in healthy people across ages. CDR3 size: 13 residues. In germline, CDR1 is LGHNA, CDR2 YSLEER. Germline trimming cut 2 bases from V and 5 bases from J; bases unmatched to any gene: 2. It was with a sample-barcoded 5' primer and a J-beta primer mix that a second PCR of about 6 to 12 cycles was run. From each sample, at least 3 million paired-end reads containing CDR3 were obtained. One entry per CDR3 protein results from TCRdb running MiXCR on the 5' RACE reads. The data contain 1.5 million to 2 million distinct CDR3 sequences, 28% of them singletons. The table lists this clonotype with many counts.

The chain joins TRBV4-3 to TRBJ1-1; 7 bases map to TRBD1. The sequence came from a woman aged 25 to 39 in good health. The sequenced material came from blood. The CDR3 bases are TGCGCCAGCAGCCAAACAGGGGTGACTGAAGCTTTCTTT. Translating gives CASSQTGVTEAFF.